The present T cell receptor (beta chain) was sequenced within a study of OX40 agonist ivuxolimab in advanced cancers. This clone has only one observation. No antigen is known for it. Autoimmune disease history or systemic immunosuppression disqualified patients. Profiled with immunoSEQ multiplex PCR; TCRdb holds only in-frame clones, not every one. The sample contains tens of thousands of clones, roughly 77% of which appear only once. The CDR3 totals 16 residues. The germline V gene encodes CDR1 SGHDT and CDR2 YYEEEE. The V and J ends lost 5 bases and 4 bases, in that order; junction bases with no gene match: 13. The study, taken as a whole, reports: Compared with others, partial responders at 0.1-3.0 mg/kg displayed clonal expansion among the lowest. Normalized T-cell clonal expansion was also low in some nonresponders.

The chain employs TRBV5-6 and TRBJ2-7, with TRBD1 identical over 9 bases. This receptor was taken from an adult with an advanced solid tumor such as melanoma, head and neck, liver or kidney cancer. The starting material was CD4+ or CD8+ T cells sorted from blood, obtained in a trial of the OX40 agonist ivuxolimab. In DNA, the CDR3 is TGTGCCAGCAGGGAATTGGGACAGGGTGATTCTTACGAGCAGTACTTC. Encoded protein: CASRELGQGDSYEQYF.